This T cell receptor (beta chain) comes out of a study of OX40 agonist ivuxolimab in advanced cancers. Trimming removed 0 bases at V and 6 bases at J, with 14 bases between. CDR1 and CDR2 (germline): SGHNT, YYREEE (reference sequence). The CDR3 has 15 amino acids. Sequencing used immunoSEQ multiplex PCR; TCRdb keeps in-frame clones, though not all of them. This table holds around 82,000 clones, almost 90% found once. The sequence was obtained from an adult with an advanced solid tumor such as melanoma, head and neck, liver or kidney cancer. Material: CD4+ or CD8+ T cells sorted from blood, obtained in a trial of the OX40 agonist ivuxolimab. This chain connects TRBV5-4 to TRBJ2-3; tentatively, D is TRBD1 or TRBD2 (5 bases each). CDR3 DNA: TGTGCCAGCAGCTTGGAGGCTAGCAGGGCGGATACGCAGTATTTT. Amino acid sequence: CASSLEASRADTQYF.